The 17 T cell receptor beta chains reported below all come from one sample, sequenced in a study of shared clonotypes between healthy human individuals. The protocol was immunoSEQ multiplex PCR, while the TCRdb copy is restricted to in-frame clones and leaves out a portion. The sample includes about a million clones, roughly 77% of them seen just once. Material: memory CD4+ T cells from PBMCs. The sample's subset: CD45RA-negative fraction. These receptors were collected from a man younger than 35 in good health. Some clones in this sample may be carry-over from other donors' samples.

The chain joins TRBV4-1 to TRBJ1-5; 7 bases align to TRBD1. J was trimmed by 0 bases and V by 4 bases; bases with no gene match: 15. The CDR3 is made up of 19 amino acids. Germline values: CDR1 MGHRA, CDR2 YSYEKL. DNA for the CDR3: TGCGCCAGCAGCCGAACCCCTGATTTCGGACAGGCTAGCAATCAGCCCCAGCATTTT. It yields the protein CASSRTPDFGQASNQPQHF.

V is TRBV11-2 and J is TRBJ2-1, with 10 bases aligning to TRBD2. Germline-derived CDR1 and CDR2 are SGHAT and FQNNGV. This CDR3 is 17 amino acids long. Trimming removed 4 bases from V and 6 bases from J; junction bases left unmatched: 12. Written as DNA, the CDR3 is TGTGCCAGCAGCTCCCGTCGGGGCTCTAGCGGGAGCAATGAGCAGTTCTTC. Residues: CASSSRRGSSGSNEQFF.

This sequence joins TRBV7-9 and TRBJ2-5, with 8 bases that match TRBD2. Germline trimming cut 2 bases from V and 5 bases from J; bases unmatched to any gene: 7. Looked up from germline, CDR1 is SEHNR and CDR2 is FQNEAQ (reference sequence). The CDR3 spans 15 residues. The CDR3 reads CASSLYPGGSETQYF. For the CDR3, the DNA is TGTGCCAGCAGCTTATATCCGGGAGGGTCCGAGACCCAGTACTTC.

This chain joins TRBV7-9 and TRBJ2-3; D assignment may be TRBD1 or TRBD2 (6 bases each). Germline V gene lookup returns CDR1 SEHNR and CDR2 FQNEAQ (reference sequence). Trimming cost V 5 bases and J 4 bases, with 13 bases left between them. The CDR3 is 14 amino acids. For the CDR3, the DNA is TGTGCCAGCAGCGTACAGGGAGGATCAGATACGCAGTATTTT. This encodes CASSVQGGSDTQYF.

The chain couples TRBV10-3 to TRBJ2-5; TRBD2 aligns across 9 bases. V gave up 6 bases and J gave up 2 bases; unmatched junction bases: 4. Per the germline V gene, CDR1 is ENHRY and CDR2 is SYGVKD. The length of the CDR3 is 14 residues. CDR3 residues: CAIRRTSEQETQYF. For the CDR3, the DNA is TGTGCCATCAGGCGGACTAGCGAACAAGAGACCCAGTACTTC.

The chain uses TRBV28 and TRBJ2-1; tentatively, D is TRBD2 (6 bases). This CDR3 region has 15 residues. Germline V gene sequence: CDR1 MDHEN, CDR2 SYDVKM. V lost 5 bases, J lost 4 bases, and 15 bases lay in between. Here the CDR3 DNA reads TGTGCCAGCAGTCCCCTTGCGGGACGGTACAATGAGCAGTTCTTC. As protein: CASSPLAGRYNEQFF. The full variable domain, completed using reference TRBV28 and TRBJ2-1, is DVKVTQSSRYLVKRTGEKVFLECVQDMDHENMFWYRQDPGLGLRLIYFSYDVKMKEKGDIPEGYSVSREKKERFSLILESASTNQTSMYLCASSPLAGRYNEQFFGPGTRLTVL.

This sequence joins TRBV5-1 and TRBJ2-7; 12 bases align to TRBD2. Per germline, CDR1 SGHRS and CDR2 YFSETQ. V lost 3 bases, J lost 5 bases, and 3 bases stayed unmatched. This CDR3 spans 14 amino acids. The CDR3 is CASSSRLAGDEQYF. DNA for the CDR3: TGCGCCAGCAGCTCAAGACTAGCGGGAGACGAGCAGTACTTC.

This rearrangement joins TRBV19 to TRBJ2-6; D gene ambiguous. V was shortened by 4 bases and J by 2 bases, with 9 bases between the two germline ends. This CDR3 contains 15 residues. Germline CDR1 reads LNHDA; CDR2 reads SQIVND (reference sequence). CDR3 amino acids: CASSTAYPGANVLTF. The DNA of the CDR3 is TGTGCCAGTAGTACAGCTTACCCTGGGGCCAACGTCCTGACTTTC.

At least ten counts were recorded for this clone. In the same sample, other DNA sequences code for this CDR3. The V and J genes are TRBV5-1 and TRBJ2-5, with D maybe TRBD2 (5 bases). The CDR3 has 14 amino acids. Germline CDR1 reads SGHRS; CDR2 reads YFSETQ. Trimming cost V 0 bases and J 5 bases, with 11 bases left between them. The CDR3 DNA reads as TGCGCCAGCAGCTTGGTAGGCCCGGGGGAGACCCAGTACTTC. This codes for CASSLVGPGETQYF.

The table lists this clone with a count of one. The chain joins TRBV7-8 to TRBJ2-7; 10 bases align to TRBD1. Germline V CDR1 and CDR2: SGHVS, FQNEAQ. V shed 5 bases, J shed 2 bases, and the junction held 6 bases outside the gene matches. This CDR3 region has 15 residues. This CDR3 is CASSQTGQGAYEQYF. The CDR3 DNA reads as TGTGCCAGCAGCCAAACCGGACAGGGGGCCTACGAGCAGTACTTC.

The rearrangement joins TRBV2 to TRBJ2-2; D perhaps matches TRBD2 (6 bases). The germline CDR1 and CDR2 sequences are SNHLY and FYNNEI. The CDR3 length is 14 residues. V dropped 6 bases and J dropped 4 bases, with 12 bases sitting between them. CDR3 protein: CASRRESATGELFF. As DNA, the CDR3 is TGTGCCAGCAGACGGGAGTCGGCCACCGGGGAGCTGTTTTTT.

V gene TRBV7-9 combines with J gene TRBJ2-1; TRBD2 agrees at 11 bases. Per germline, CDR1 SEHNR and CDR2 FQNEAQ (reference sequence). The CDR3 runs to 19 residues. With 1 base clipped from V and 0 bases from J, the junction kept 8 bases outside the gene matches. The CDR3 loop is CASSLGLAGPDSSYNEQFF. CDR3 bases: TGTGCCAGCAGCTTAGGACTAGCGGGGCCCGATAGCTCCTACAATGAGCAGTTCTTC. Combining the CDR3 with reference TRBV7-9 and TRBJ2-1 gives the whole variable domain DTGVSQNPRHKITKRGQNVTFRCDPISEHNRLYWYRQTLGQGPEFLTYFQNEAQLEKSRLLSDRFSAERPKGSFSTLEIQRTEQGDSAMYLCASSLGLAGPDSSYNEQFFGPGTRLTVL.

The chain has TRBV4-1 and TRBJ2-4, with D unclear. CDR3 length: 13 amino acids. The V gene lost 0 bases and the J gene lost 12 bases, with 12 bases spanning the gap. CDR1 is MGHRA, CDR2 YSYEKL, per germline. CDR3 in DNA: TGCGCCAGCAGCCAAGACGATTCGTCGCGTCAGTACTTC. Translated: CASSQDDSSRQYF.

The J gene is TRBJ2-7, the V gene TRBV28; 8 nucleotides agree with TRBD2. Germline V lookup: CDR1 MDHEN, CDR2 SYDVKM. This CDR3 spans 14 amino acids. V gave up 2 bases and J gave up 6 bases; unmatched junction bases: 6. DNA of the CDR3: TGTGCCAGCAGTTTACCGGGGGGGGTGGTCGAGCAGTACTTC. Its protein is CASSLPGGVVEQYF.

DNA for the CDR3: TGCGCGAGTCGGGAGGGCCTAAGCACAGATACGCAGTATTTT. Translating it yields CASREGLSTDTQYF. The J gene is TRBJ2-3, the V gene TRBV4-3, with TRBD2 matching over 8 bases. The V gene's germline CDR1 is LGHNA and CDR2 YSLEER. CDR3 length equals 14 residues.

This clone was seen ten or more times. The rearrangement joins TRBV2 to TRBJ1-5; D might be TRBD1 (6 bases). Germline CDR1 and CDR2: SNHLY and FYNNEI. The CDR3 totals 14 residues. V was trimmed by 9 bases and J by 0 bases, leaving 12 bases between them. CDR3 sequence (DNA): TGTGCCAGTCAGGACAGTAATAGCAATCAGCCCCAGCATTTT. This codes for CASQDSNSNQPQHF.

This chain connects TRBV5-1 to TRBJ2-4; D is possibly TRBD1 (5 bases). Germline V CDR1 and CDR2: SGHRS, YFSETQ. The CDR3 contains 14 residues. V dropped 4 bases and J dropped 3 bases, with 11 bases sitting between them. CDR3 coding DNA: TGCGCCAGCAGCCCGACAGTAGGCAAAAACATTCAGTACTTC. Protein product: CASSPTVGKNIQYF.